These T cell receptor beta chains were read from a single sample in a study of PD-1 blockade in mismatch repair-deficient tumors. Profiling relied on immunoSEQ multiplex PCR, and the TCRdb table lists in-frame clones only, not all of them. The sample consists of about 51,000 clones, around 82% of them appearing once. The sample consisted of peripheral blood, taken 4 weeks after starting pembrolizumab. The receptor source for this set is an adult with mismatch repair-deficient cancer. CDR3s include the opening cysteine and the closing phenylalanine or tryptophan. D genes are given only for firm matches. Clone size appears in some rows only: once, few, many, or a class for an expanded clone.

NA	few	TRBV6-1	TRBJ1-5	CASNPGHNQPQHF	TGTGCCAGCAACCCAGGGCATAATCAGCCCCAGCATTTT
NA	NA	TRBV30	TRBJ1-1	CAWSRGLGTEAFF	TGTGCCTGGAGTCGAGGGTTGGGCACTGAAGCTTTCTTT
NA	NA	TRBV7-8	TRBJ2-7	CASGPGRKAGIYEQYF	TGTGCCAGCGGACCGGGACGGAAGGCCGGAATTTACGAGCAGTACTTC
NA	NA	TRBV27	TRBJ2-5	CASSPWSTVGETQYF	TGTGCCAGCAGTCCCTGGTCCACTGTTGGAGAGACCCAGTACTTC
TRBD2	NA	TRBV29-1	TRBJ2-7	CSVERVAGGYEQYF	TGCAGCGTTGAACGGGTAGCGGGAGGGTACGAGCAGTACTTC
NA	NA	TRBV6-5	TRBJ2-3	CASSYLGGGSTDTQYF	TGTGCCAGCAGCTACCTCGGGGGAGGCAGCACAGATACGCAGTATTTT
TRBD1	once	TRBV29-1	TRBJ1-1	CSSDRGGTEAFF	TGCAGCTCTGACAGGGGGGGCACTGAAGCTTTCTTT
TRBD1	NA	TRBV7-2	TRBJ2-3	CASSLTGGFSTDTQYF	TGTGCCAGCAGCTTAACAGGGGGATTTAGCACAGATACGCAGTATTTT
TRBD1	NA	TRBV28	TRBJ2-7	CASLSGQGYYEQYF	TGTGCCAGTCTCTCCGGACAGGGGTACTACGAGCAGTACTTC
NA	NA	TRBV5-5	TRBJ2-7	CASSLSGLPGNEQYF	TGTGCCAGCAGCTTGTCGGGGCTGCCAGGAAACGAGCAGTACTTC
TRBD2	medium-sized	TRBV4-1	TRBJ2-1	CASRLAALAYNEQFF	TGCGCCAGCAGACTAGCGGCGTTGGCCTACAATGAGCAGTTCTTC
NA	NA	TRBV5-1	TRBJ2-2	CASSLGGAPGSGELFF	TGCGCCAGCAGCTTGGGGGGCGCCCCAGGGTCCGGGGAGCTGTTTTTT
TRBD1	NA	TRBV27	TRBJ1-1	CASSLRGSTEAFF	TGTGCCAGCAGTCTCAGGGGGAGCACTGAAGCTTTCTTT
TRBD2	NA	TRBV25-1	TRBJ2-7	CASSESLAGTYEQYF	TGTGCCAGCAGTGAAAGTCTAGCGGGAACCTACGAGCAGTACTTC
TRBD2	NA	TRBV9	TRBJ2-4	CASSVATSGGKNIQYF	TGTGCCAGCAGCGTAGCGACTAGCGGGGGCAAAAACATTCAGTACTTC
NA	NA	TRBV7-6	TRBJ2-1	CASSLAVWSPYNEQFF	TGTGCCAGCAGCTTAGCAGTTTGGAGCCCCTACAATGAGCAGTTCTTC
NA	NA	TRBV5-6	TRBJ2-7	CASSLGRAYEQYF	TGTGCCAGCAGCTTGGGCAGAGCCTACGAGCAGTACTTC
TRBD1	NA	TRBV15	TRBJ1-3	CATSRAGTGLTQRSGNTIYF	TGTGCCACCAGCAGGGCCGGGACAGGGCTAACCCAACGCTCTGGAAACACCATATATTTT
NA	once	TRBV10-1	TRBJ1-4	CASSEYRDTSEKLFF	TGCGCCAGCAGTGAGTACCGGGACACGAGCGAAAAACTGTTTTTT
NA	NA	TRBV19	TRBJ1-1	CASSISRNTEAFF	TGTGCCAGTAGTATCTCCAGGAACACTGAAGCTTTCTTT
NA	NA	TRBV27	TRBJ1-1	CASSLGGIYTEAFF	TGTGCCAGCAGTTTAGGGGGGATCTACACTGAAGCTTTCTTT
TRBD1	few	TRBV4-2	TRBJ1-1	CASSFTGVQTEAFF	TGTGCCAGCAGCTTTACAGGGGTCCAAACTGAAGCTTTCTTT
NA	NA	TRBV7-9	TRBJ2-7	CASSGQPPEQYF	TGTGCCAGCAGCGGACAGCCCCCCGAGCAGTACTTC
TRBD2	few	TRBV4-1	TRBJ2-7	CASSQDLRRERLSYEQYF	TGCGCCAGCAGCCAAGATTTAAGGCGGGAGAGGTTATCCTACGAGCAGTACTTC
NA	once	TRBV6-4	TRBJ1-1	CASTTGTSEFRTEAFF	TGTGCCAGCACGACGGGGACTAGCGAATTTCGCACTGAAGCTTTCTTT
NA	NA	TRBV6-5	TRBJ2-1	CASSPSGREQFF	TGTGCCAGCAGTCCTTCAGGGAGGGAGCAGTTCTTC
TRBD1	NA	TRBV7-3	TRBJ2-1	CASSPRTGSYNEQFF	TGTGCCAGCAGCCCTAGGACAGGTAGCTACAATGAGCAGTTCTTC
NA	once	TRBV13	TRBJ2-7	CASRLGGRGYEQYF	TGTGCCAGCAGACTTGGAGGTCGGGGCTACGAGCAGTACTTC
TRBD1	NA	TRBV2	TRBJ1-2	CASQRDRLDYGYTF	TGTGCCAGCCAAAGGGACAGGTTAGACTATGGCTACACCTTC
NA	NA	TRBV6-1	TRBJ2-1	CASRLTGSGNEQFF	TGTGCCAGCAGACTGACAGGTTCTGGCAATGAGCAGTTCTTC
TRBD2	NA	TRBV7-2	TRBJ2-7	CASSLALSSGYEQYF	TGTGCCAGCAGCTTAGCGCTCTCTAGCGGCTACGAGCAGTACTTC